This T cell receptor beta chain originates from a study of molecular identifiers for immune sequencing clone quantification. Study observations and caveats: Identical barcode-sharing TCR molecules could lead to underestimated sizes for highly expanded clones. Naive cells had under 1% of molecules in clones above 20 RNA copies, effectors over 97%.

The CDR3 is 15 residues long. Germline V gene sequence: CDR1 SEHNR, CDR2 FQNEAQ (reference sequence). About this clonotype itself: What it recognizes is unknown. A read error may be the cause here, since a much bigger clone is one base away.

In the sort, naive CD8 T cells were defined as CD8+CD4-CCR7+CD45RA+. Bulk TCR libraries used previously described methods and listed TCR primers. One entry per CDR3 protein results from TCRdb running MiXCR on the PCR reads. The table has 490,000 or so distinct CDR3 sequences, over 20% seen once; the top ten hold around 0.84%. The sequence came from a human donor in good health. Some libraries in this study had Jurkat cell RNA spiked in. The source material was naive CD8+ T cells from blood, with Jurkat cell RNA spiked in. Documented subset: FACS-sorted CD8+CD4-CCR7+CD45RA+ naive T cells. The gene calls are TRBV7-9 and TRBJ2-1, with D maybe TRBD2 (6 bases). The CDR3 loop reads CASSSRLDSWNGQFF. CDR3 DNA sequence: TGTGCCAGCAGCTCGAGACTAGATTCGTGGAATGGGCAGTTCTTC. Combining the CDR3 with reference TRBV7-9 and TRBJ2-1 gives the whole variable domain DTGVSQNPRHKITKRGQNVTFRCDPISEHNRLYWYRQTLGQGPEFLTYFQNEAQLEKSRLLSDRFSAERPKGSFSTLEIQRTEQGDSAMYLCASSSRLDSWNGQFFGPGTRLTVL.